This TCR beta chain was obtained from a study of post-analysis software for immune sequencing data. General study findings and limits: TRBV5-6, TRBV5-1 and TRBV20-1 belonged to a set of about five TRBV segments that were more frequent in patients than controls. Samples sharing a preparation batch grouped tightly together when assessed by F measure.

This clonotype was counted a few times. Its antigen is as yet unknown. Carried by the TCR beta cDNA libraries were unique molecular identifiers. TCRdb re-called the PCR reads through MiXCR, storing one row per CDR3 protein. Altogether fewer than 850,000 distinct CDR3 sequences are present, roughly 29% being singletons, with the ten largest covering about 0.5%. V lost 2 bases and J 10 bases, leaving 9 bases between the germline ends. CDR1 and CDR2 from the germline V gene are MNHEY and SMNVEV (reference sequence). The length of the CDR3 is 12 residues. The sample consisted of blood. The clonotype originates from a girl aged 5-17 years with multiple sclerosis. The chain couples TRBV27 to TRBJ2-1; D unclear. CDR3 DNA: TGTGCCAGCAGTTTAATAGGGATCGAGCAGTTCTTC. This encodes CASSLIGIEQFF.